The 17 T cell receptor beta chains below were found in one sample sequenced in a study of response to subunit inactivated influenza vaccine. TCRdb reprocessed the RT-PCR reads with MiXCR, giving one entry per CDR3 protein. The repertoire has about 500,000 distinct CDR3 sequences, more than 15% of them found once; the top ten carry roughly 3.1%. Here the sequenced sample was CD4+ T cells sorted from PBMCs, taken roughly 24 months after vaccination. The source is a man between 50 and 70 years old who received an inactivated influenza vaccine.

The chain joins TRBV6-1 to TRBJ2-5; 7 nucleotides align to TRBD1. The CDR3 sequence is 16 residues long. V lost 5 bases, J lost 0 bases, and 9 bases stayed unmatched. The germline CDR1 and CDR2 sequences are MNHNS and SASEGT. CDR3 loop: CASSPRDRNYQETQYF. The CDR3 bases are TGTGCCAGCAGTCCGAGGGACAGAAACTACCAAGAGACCCAGTACTTC.

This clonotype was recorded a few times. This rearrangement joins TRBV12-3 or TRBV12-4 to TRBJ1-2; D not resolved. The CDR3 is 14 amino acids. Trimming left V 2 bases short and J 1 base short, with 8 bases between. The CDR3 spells CASSLSTDNYGYTF. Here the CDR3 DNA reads TGTGCCAGCAGTTTATCAACAGATAACTATGGCTACACCTTC.

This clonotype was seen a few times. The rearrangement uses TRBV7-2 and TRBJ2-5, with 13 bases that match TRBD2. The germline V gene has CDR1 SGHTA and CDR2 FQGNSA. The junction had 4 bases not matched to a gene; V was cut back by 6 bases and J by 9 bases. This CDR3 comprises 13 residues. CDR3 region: CASRGLAGDPQYF. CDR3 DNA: TGTGCCAGCAGAGGACTAGCGGGGGATCCCCAGTACTTC. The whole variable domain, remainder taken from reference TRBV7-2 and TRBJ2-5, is GAGVSQSPSNKVTEKGKDVELRCDPISGHTALYWYRQSLGQGLEFLIYFQGNSAPDKSGLPSDRFSAERTGGSVSTLTIQRTQQEDSAVYLCASRGLAGDPQYFGPGTRLLVL.

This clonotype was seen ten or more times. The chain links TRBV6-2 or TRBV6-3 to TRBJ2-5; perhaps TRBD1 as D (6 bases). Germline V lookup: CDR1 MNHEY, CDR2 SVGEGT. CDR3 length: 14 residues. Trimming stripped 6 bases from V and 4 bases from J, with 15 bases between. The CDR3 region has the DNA TGTGCCAGCAGCCGGCTTATCAGGGGAGAGACCCAGTACTTC. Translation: CASSRLIRGETQYF.

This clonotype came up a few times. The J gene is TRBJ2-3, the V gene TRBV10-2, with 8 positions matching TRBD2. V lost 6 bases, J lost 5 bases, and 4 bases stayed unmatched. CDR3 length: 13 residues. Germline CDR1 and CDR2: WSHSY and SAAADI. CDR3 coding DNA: TGCGCCAGCAGGACGGGGGGGCGAGATACGCAGTATTTT. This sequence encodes CASRTGGRDTQYF.

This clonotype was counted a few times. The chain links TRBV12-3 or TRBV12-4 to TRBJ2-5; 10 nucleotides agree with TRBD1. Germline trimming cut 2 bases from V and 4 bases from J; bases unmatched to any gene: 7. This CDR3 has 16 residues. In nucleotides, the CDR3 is TGTGCCAGCAGTTTAAGTGACAGGGGGCCTCGAGAGACCCAGTACTTC. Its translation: CASSLSDRGPRETQYF.

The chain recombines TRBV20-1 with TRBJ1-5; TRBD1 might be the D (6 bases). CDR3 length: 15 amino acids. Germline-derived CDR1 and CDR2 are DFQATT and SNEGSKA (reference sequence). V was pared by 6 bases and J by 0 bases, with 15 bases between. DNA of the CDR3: TGCAGTGCCTCCGGGACACAGATTAGCAATCAGCCCCAGCATTTT. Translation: CSASGTQISNQPQHF.

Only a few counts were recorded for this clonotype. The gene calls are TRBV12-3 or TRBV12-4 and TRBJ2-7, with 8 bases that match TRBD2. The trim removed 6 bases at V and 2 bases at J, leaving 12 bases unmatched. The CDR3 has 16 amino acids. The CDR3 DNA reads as TGTGCCAGCAGCCTGTGGTGGCGGGGGGACCCCTACGAGCAGTACTTC. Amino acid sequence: CASSLWWRGDPYEQYF.

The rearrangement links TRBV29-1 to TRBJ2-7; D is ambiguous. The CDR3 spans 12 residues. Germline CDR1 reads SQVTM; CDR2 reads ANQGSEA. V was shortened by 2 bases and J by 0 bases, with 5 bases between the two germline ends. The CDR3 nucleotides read TGCAGCGTTGAATACGACTCCTACGAGCAGTACTTC. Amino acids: CSVEYDSYEQYF.

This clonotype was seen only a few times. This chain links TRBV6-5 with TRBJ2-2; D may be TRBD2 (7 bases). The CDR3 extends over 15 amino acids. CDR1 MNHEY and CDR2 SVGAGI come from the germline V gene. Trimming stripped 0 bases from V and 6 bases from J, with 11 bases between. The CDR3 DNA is TGTGCCAGCAGTTACTCTGGGGGGGCACCCGGGGAGCTGTTTTTT. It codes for CASSYSGGAPGELFF.

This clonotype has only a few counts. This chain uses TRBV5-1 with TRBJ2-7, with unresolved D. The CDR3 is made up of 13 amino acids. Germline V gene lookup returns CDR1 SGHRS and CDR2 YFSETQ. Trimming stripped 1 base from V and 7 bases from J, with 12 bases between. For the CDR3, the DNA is TGCGCCAGCAGCTTGCGGATCTCCGGTGAGCAGTACTTC. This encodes CASSLRISGEQYF.

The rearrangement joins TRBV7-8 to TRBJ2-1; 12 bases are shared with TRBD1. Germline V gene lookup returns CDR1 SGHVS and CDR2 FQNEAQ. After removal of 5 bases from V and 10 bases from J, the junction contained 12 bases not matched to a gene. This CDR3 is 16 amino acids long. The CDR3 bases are TGTGCCAGCAGCCCCGGGACAGGGGGCTCTTGGGACGAGCAGTTCTTC. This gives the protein CASSPGTGGSWDEQFF.

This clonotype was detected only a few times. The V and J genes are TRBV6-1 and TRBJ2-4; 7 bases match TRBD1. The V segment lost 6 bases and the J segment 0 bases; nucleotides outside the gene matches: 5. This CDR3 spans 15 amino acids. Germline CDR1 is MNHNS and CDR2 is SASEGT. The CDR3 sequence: CASRGTDLAKNIQYF. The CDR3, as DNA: TGTGCCAGCAGAGGGACAGACTTAGCCAAAAACATTCAGTACTTC.

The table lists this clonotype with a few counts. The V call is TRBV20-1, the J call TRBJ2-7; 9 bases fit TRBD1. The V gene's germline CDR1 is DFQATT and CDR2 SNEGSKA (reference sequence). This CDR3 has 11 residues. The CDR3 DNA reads TGCAGCGGACAGGGGATGAGCGAGCAGTACTTC. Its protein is CSGQGMSEQYF.

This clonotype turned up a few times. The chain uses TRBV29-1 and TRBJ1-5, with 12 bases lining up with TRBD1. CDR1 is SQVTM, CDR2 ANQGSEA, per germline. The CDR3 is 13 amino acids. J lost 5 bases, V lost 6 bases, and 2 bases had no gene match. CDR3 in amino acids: CSVRDRGHQPQHF. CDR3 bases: TGCAGCGTCCGGGACAGGGGGCATCAGCCCCAGCATTTT.

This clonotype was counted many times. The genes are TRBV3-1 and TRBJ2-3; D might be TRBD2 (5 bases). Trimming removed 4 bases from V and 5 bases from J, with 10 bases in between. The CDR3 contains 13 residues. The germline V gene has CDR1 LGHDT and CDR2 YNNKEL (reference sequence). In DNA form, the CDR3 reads TGTGCCAGCAGCCCCGGGGTTGGAGATACGCAGTATTTT. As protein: CASSPGVGDTQYF.

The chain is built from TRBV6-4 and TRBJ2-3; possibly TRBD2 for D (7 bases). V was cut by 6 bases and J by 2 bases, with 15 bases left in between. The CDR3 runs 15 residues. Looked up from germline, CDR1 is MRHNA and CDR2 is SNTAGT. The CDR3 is CASRLEAGATDTQYF. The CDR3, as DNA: TGTGCCAGCAGGCTGGAGGCGGGGGCCACAGATACGCAGTATTTT.